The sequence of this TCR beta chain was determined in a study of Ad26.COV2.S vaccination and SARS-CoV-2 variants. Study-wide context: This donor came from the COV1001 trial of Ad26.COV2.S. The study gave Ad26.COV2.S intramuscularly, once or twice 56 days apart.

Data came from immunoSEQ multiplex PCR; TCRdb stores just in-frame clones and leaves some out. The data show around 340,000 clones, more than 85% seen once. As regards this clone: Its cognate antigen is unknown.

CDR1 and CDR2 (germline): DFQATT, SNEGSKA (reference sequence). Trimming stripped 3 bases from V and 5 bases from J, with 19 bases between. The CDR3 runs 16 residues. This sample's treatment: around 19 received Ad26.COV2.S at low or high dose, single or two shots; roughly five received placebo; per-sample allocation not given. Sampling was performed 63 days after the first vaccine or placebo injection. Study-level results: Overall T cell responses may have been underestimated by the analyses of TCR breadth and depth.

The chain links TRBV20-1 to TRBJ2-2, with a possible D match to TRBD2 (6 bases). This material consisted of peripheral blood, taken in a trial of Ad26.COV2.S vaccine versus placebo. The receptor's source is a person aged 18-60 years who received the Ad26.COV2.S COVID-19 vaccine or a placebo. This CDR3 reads CSASIWGGDGTGELFF. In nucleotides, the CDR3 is TGCAGTGCTAGTATTTGGGGCGGGGACGGGACCGGGGAGCTGTTTTTT.